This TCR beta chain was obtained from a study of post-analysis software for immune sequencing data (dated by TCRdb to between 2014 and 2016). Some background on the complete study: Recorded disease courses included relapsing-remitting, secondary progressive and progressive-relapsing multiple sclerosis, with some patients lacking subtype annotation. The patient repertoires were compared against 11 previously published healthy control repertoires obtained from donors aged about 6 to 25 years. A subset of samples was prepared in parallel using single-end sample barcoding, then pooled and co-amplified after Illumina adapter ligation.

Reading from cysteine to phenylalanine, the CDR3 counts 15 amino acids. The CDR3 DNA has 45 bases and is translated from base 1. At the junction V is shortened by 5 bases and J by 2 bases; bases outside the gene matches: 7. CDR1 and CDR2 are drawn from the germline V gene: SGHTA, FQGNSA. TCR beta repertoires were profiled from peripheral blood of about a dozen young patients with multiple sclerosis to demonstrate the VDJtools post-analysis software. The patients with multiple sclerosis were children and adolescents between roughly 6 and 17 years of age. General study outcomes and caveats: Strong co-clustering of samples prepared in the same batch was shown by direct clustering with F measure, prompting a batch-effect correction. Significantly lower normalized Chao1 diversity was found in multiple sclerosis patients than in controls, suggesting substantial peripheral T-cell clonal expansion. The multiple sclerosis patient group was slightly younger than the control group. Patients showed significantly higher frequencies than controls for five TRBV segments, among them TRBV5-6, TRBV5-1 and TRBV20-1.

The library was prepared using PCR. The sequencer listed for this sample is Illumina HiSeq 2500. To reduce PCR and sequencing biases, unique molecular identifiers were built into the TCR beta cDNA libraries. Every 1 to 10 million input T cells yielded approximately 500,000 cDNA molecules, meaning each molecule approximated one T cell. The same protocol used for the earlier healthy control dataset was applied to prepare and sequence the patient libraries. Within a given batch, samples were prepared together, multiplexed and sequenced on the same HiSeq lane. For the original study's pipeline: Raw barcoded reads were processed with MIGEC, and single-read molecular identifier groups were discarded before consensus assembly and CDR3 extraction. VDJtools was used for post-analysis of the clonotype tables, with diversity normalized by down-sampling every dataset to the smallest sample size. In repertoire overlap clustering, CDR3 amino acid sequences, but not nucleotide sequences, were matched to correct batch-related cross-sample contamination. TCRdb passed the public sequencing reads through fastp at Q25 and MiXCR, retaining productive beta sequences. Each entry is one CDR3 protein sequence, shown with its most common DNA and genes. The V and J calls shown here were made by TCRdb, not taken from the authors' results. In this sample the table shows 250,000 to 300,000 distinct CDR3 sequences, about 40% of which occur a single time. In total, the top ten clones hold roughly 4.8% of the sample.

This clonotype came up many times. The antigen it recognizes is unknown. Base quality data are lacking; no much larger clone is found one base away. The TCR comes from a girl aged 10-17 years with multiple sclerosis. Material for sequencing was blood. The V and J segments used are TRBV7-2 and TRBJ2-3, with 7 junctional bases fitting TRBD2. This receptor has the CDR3 CASSPNGGYTDTQYF. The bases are TGTGCCAGCAGCCCCAACGGGGGGTACACAGATACGCAGTATTTT.